This record concerns one T cell receptor (beta chain) sequence. The ends lost 1 base at V and 12 bases at J; junction bases unmatched: 10. The CDR3 consists of 14 residues. In germline, CDR1 is LGHNA, CDR2 YNFKEQ. Sequenced by immunoSEQ multiplex PCR; TCRdb stores in-frame clones only, minus some. This table has 70,000 to 95,000 clones, about 92% appearing once. These data come from a study of T cell changes during pregnancy in multiple sclerosis. The receptor was isolated from a female donor in good health, enrolled as a control in a pregnancy study. The chain joins TRBV4-2 to TRBJ1-1; TRBD1 aligns across 8 bases. The sequenced sample was peripheral blood, obtained in the second trimester of pregnancy. As DNA, the CDR3 is TGTGCCAGCAGCCAAGGTGTGGACAGGGCTGCGTCTTTCTTT. As protein: CASSQGVDRAASFF.